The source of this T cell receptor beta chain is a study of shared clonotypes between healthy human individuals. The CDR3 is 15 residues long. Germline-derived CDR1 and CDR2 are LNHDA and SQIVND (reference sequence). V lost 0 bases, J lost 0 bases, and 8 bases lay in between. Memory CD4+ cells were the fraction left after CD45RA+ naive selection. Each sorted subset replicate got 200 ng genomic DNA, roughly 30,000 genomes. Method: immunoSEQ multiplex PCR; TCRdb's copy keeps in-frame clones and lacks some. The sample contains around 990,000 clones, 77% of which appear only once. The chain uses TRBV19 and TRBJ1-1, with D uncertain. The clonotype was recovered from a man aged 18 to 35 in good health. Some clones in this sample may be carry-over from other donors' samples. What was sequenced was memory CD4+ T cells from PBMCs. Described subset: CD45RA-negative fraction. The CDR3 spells CASSIEAVMNTEAFF. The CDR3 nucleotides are TGTGCCAGTAGTATAGAGGCTGTTATGAACACTGAAGCTTTCTTT.